The entry below describes one T cell receptor (beta chain). The CDR3 is made up of 13 amino acids. The germline CDR1 and CDR2 sequences are KGHSH and LQKENI. V shed 1 base and J shed 8 bases, with 9 bases lying between them. TCRdb's table, derived via immunoSEQ multiplex PCR, lists solely in-frame clones and lacks some. This sample has about 1,500,000 clones, with 96% found just once. This specimen belongs to a study of shared clonotypes between healthy human individuals. The sequence came from a man under 40 in good health. The V call is TRBV18, the J call TRBJ1-5; D gene unclear. What was sequenced was naive CD4+ T cells sorted from blood. Documented subset: CD45RA+ positively selected. The CDR3 is CASSPQAREPQHF. DNA of the CDR3: TGTGCCAGCTCACCACAGGCTCGGGAGCCCCAGCATTTT. Based on the CDR3 plus reference TRBV18 and TRBJ1-5, the full variable domain is NAGVMQNPRHLVRRRGQEARLRCSPMKGHSHVYWYRQLPEEGLKFMVYLQKENIIDESGMPKERFSAEFPKEGPSILRIQQVVRGDSAAYFCASSPQAREPQHFGDGTRLSIL.